This TCR beta chain was profiled in a study of Graves' ophthalmopathy and Graves' hyperthyroidism. General study points: A 13-signature model separated ophthalmopathy from stable hyperthyroidism, reaching approximately 88% sensitivity and around 79% specificity cross-validated. Appearing in blood as well were most expanded thyroid clonotypes above 0.001 frequency.

The CDR3 is 15 residues long. The junction had 4 bases not matched to a gene; V was cut back by 3 bases and J by 0 bases. CDR1 is LNHNV and CDR2 is YYDKDF in the germline V gene (reference sequence). Clinicians diagnosed using symptoms, serum thyroxine, TRAb, thyroid ultrasound and orbital computed tomography. Details on this clonotype: The antigen is undetermined.

TCR beta CDR3 regions were amplified from RNA transcripts. A first-round RT-PCR used HTBI primers, followed by a second-round multiplex PCR. TCRdb called the multiplex PCR reads again in MiXCR, with one record for every CDR3 protein. The sample shows 650,000 to 900,000 distinct CDR3 sequences, around 40% of them seen only once. Specimen: peripheral blood. The chain is built from TRBV15 and TRBJ1-2; TRBD1 matches at 7 bases. This receptor was taken from an adult man with Graves' ophthalmopathy. The CDR3 DNA reads TGTGCCACCAGCAGTAAGACAGGGCCTAACTATGGCTACACCTTC. It translates to CATSSKTGPNYGYTF.